This is a list of T cell receptor beta chains from one sample in a study of T cell responses to AZD1222 COVID-19 vaccine. Measured with immunoSEQ multiplex PCR; TCRdb has only the in-frame clones, and not every one. Altogether 70,000 to 95,000 clones are present, approximately 89% being singletons, with the ten largest covering 8%. Here the sequenced sample was peripheral blood, taken 28 days after the second AZD1222 dose. These receptors were taken from an adult who received the AZD1222 COVID-19 vaccine. Both conserved end residues are trimmed from each CDR3. Each record gives: D gene, V gene, clone size, CDR3 protein. The D gene is left open where the match is weak. A clone size is listed for some rows: how often the clone was seen (once, few, many), or a class if it is expanded.

d_call: .
v_call: TRBV6-5
clone_size: .
cdr3_aa: ALSSPDFHTDTQY

d_call: .
v_call: TRBV27
clone_size: .
cdr3_aa: ASSLRGLNQPQH

d_call: TRBD2
v_call: TRBV7-2
clone_size: .
cdr3_aa: ASSLGRLAGYADTQY

d_call: TRBD1
v_call: TRBV7-3
clone_size: .
cdr3_aa: ASSPGQGGQPQH

d_call: .
v_call: TRBV12-3/TRBV12-4
clone_size: .
cdr3_aa: ASSLGGSTEAF

d_call: .
v_call: TRBV27
clone_size: once
cdr3_aa: ASSFGQVNTEAF

d_call: TRBD2
v_call: TRBV6-2/TRBV6-3
clone_size: .
cdr3_aa: ASSYSAGTTFPNEQF

d_call: .
v_call: TRBV28
clone_size: .
cdr3_aa: ATTPENSGNTIY

d_call: TRBD2
v_call: TRBV7-8
clone_size: .
cdr3_aa: ASSFGSGSLHEQY

d_call: .
v_call: TRBV27
clone_size: .
cdr3_aa: ATKRGTSYNEQF

d_call: .
v_call: TRBV9
clone_size: .
cdr3_aa: ASSGTTYQETQY

d_call: .
v_call: TRBV28
clone_size: .
cdr3_aa: ASSPAGPLDEQF

d_call: TRBD1
v_call: TRBV2
clone_size: .
cdr3_aa: ASSEVNRGTEAF

d_call: .
v_call: TRBV30
clone_size: .
cdr3_aa: AWDRGGRRGSNQPQH

d_call: .
v_call: TRBV7-2
clone_size: .
cdr3_aa: ASSPGDAHTGELF

d_call: .
v_call: TRBV30
clone_size: .
cdr3_aa: AWKATSGPGELF

d_call: TRBD1
v_call: TRBV27
clone_size: .
cdr3_aa: ASRGQGRSEQY

d_call: .
v_call: TRBV28
clone_size: .
cdr3_aa: ASSFWQFNQPQH

d_call: .
v_call: TRBV19
clone_size: .
cdr3_aa: ASTIAEETQY

d_call: .
v_call: TRBV7-9
clone_size: .
cdr3_aa: ASSPSFDGYT

d_call: .
v_call: TRBV11-1
clone_size: once
cdr3_aa: ASSFLASGNEQF

d_call: TRBD2
v_call: TRBV5-1
clone_size: .
cdr3_aa: ASSFGGTSAYNEQF

d_call: .
v_call: TRBV18
clone_size: .
cdr3_aa: ASSPRAGAPIDSPLH

d_call: TRBD2
v_call: TRBV4-3
clone_size: .
cdr3_aa: ASSREAGSTDTQY

d_call: .
v_call: TRBV19
clone_size: .
cdr3_aa: ASRLGHNAANYGYT

d_call: TRBD1
v_call: TRBV11-2
clone_size: .
cdr3_aa: ASSYDRGLGNTIY

d_call: .
v_call: TRBV10-3
clone_size: .
cdr3_aa: AISESSEQY

d_call: .
v_call: TRBV27
clone_size: .
cdr3_aa: ASSFSGGSFEQY

d_call: TRBD2
v_call: TRBV3-1/TRBV3-2
clone_size: .
cdr3_aa: ASSQIAGTYEQY

d_call: .
v_call: TRBV9
clone_size: once
cdr3_aa: ASSVDPTGRYEQY

d_call: .
v_call: TRBV29-1
clone_size: .
cdr3_aa: SVAGDGRTDTQY

d_call: .
v_call: TRBV7-9
clone_size: .
cdr3_aa: ASSRSEGMWQF

d_call: .
v_call: TRBV27
clone_size: .
cdr3_aa: ASSPHRALYNEQF

d_call: .
v_call: TRBV21-1
clone_size: .
cdr3_aa: ASSPTVRDALYEQY

d_call: .
v_call: TRBV7-9
clone_size: .
cdr3_aa: ASRLGGNTEAF

d_call: .
v_call: TRBV6-1
clone_size: .
cdr3_aa: ASSESNTEAF

d_call: .
v_call: TRBV19
clone_size: .
cdr3_aa: ASSVDTSGANVLT

d_call: TRBD1
v_call: TRBV9
clone_size: .
cdr3_aa: ASSGQGAHTGELF

d_call: .
v_call: TRBV28
clone_size: .
cdr3_aa: ASRPGGSSETQY

d_call: .
v_call: TRBV29-1
clone_size: .
cdr3_aa: SVEALQVGEQF

d_call: .
v_call: TRBV30
clone_size: .
cdr3_aa: AWSRDSNTGELF

d_call: .
v_call: TRBV6-2/TRBV6-3
clone_size: .
cdr3_aa: ASSLGGVTEAF

d_call: .
v_call: TRBV28
clone_size: .
cdr3_aa: ASSSLAGSTDTQY

d_call: .
v_call: TRBV14
clone_size: .
cdr3_aa: ASSQDSDSYEQY

d_call: .
v_call: TRBV7-9
clone_size: .
cdr3_aa: ASSLELYEQY

d_call: TRBD2
v_call: TRBV11-2
clone_size: .
cdr3_aa: ASSAQTSGGGEQY

d_call: .
v_call: TRBV7-6
clone_size: .
cdr3_aa: ASSLDMGSTDTQY

d_call: .
v_call: TRBV28
clone_size: .
cdr3_aa: ASTSRGVTNYGYT

d_call: .
v_call: TRBV7-3
clone_size: few
cdr3_aa: ASSLSAGTYTGELF

d_call: TRBD2
v_call: TRBV7-3
clone_size: .
cdr3_aa: ASSEREGLFNEQF

d_call: .
v_call: TRBV5-1
clone_size: .
cdr3_aa: ASSSTGRSYEQY

d_call: .
v_call: TRBV21-1
clone_size: .
cdr3_aa: ASSNRTGFSNQPQH